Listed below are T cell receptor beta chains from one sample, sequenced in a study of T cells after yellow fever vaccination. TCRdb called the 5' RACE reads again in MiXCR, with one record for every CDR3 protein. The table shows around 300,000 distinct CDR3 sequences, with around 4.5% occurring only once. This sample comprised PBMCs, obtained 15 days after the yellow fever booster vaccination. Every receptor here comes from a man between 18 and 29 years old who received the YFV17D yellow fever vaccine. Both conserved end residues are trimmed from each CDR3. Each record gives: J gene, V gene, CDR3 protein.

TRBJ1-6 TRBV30 AWSPSNNSPLH
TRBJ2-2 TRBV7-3 ASSLIRFVPGGPNTGELF
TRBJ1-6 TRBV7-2 ASSSGPIGSPLH
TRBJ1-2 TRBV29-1 SVGGGEGYGYT
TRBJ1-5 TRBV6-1 ASSEGTGAGQPQH
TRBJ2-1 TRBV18 ASSPQTGSNEQF
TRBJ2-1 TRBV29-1 SVDRDYIFSNEQF
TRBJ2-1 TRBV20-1 SARGGQAGARDEQF
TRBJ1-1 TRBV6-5 ASSYGPMNTEAF
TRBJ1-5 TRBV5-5 ASSFIVGYQPQH
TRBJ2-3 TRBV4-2 ASSQVKLAGGTSTDTQY
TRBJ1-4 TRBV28 ASSFLDKAPEKLF
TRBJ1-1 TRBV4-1 ASSQAPFLNTEAF
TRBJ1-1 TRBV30 AWSSGQAEAF
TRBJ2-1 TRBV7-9 ASRGFGSYNEQF
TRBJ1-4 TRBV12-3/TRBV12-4 ASQVSTGTENEKLF
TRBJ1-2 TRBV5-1 ASSLFTGEGYT
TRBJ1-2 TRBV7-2 ASSTGQGDGYT
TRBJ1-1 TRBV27 TSSLGQKGTEAF
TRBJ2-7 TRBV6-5 ASSYVGQGNSYEQY
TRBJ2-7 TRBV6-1 ASSEYGTGEQY
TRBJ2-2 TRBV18 ASFTYTGELF
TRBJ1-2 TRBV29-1 SAQFGGAVNYGYT
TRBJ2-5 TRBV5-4 ASSPGTSGRIQETQY
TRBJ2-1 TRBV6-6 ASSWDRDNEQF
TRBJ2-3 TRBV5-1 ASSLVRQGGTDTQY
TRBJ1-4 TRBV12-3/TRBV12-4 ASSYHLGRTATNEKLF
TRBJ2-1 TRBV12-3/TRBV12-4 ASSPEGEEGDNEQF
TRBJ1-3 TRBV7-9 ASSFLTPGQVHSGNTIY
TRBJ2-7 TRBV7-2 ASSFAPNPGQES
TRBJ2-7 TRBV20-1 SARDGQRLEQY
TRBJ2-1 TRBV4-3 ASSPPGGTALF
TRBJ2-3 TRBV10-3 AISESGRWDTQY
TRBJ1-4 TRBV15 ATRGGGGEKLF
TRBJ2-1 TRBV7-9 ASSAQGVGEQF
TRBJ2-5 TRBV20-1 SARWGSQETQY
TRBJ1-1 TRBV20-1 SANRGSGNTEAF
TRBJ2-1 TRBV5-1 ASSLVSGVNEQF
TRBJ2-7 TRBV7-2 ASSFRGGGPYSSYEQY
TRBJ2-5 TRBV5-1 ASSLSLKETQY
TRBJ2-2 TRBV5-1 ASREQGQTGELF